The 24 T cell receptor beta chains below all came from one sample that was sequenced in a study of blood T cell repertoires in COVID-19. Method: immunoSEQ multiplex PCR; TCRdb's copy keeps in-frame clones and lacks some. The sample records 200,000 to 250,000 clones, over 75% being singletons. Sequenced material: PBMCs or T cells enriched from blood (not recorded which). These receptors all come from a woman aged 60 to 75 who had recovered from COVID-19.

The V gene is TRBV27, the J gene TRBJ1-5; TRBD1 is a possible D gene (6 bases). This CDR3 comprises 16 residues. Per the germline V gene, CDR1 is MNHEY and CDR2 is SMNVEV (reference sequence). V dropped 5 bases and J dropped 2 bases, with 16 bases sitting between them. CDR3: CASSPLAGARNQPQHF. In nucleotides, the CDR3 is TGTGCCAGCAGTCCCCTTGCAGGGGCTCGCAATCAGCCCCAGCATTTT.

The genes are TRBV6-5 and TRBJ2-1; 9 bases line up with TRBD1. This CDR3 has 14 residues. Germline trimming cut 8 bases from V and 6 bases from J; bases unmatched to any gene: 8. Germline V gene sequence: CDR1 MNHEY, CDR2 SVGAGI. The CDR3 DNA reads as TGTGCCAGCGCCCCCGGGACAGGGTCCAATGAGCAGTTCTTC. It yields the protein CASAPGTGSNEQFF.

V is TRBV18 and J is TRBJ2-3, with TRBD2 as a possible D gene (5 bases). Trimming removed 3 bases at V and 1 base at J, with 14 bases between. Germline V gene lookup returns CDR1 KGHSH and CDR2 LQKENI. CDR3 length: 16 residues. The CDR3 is CASSPTGSTGTDTQYF. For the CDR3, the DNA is TGTGCCAGCTCACCGACGGGGTCAACGGGCACAGATACGCAGTATTTT.

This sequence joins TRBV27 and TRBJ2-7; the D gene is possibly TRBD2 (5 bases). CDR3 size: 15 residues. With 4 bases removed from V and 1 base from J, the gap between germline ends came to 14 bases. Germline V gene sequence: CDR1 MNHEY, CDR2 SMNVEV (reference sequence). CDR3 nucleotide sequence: TGTGCCAGCAGTTCCGCGACGGGGTATTCCTACGAGCAGTACTTC. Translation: CASSSATGYSYEQYF.

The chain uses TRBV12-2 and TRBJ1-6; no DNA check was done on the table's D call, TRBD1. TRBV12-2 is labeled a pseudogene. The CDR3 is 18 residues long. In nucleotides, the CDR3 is TGTGCAAGTCGCACGAGGACAGCTAATAGCTCCTATAATTCACCCCTCCACTTT. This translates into CASRTRTANSSYNSPLHF.

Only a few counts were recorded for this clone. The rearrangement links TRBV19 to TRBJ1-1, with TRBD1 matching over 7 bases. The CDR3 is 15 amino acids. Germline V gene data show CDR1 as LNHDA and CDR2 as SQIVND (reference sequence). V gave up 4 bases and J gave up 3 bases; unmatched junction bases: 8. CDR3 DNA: TGTGCCAGTAGTAGGGCGGGACAGCCCTACACTGAAGCTTTCTTT. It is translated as CASSRAGQPYTEAFF.

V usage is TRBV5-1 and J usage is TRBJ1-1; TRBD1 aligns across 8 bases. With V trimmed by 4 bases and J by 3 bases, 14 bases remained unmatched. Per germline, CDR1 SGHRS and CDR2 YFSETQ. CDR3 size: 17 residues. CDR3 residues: CASSQPGGRISDTEAFF. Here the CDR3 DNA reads TGCGCCAGCAGCCAACCAGGGGGCAGGATTAGTGACACTGAAGCTTTCTTT.

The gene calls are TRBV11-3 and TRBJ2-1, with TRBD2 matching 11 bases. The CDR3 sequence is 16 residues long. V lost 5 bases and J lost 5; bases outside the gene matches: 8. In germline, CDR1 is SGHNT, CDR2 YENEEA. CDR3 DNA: TGTGCCAGCAGCCGGGGGACTAGCGGTGGAAACAATGAGCAGTTCTTC. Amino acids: CASSRGTSGGNNEQFF.

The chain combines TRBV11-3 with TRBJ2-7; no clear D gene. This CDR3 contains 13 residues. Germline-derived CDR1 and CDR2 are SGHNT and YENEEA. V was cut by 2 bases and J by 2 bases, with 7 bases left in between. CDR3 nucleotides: TGTGCCAGCAGCTTAACAATGGCCTACGAGCAGTACTTC. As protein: CASSLTMAYEQYF. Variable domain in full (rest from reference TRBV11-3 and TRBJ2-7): EAGVVQSPRYKIIEKKQPVAFWCNPISGHNTLYWYLQNLGQGPELLIRYENEEAVDDSQLPKDRFSAERLKGVDSTLKIQPAELGDSAVYLCASSLTMAYEQYFGPGTRLTVT.

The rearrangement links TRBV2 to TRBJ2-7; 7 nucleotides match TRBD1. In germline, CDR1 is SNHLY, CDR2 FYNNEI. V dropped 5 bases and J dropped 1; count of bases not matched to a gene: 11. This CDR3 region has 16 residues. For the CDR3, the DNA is TGTGCCAGCAGTCCAAGCCGGGACAGCCTTTCCTACGAGCAGTACTTC. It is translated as CASSPSRDSLSYEQYF.

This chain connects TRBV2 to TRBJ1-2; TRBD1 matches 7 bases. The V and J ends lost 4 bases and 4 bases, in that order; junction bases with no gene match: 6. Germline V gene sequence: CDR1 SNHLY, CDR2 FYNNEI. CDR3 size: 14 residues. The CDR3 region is CASSAETGSYGYTF. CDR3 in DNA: TGTGCCAGCAGTGCCGAGACAGGGTCCTATGGCTACACCTTC.

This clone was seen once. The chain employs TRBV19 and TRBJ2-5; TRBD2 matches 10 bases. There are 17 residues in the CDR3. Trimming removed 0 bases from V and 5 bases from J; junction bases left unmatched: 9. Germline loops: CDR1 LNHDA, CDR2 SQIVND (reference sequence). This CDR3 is CASSIDPASGRAETQYF. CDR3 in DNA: TGTGCCAGTAGTATAGATCCGGCTAGCGGGAGAGCGGAGACCCAGTACTTC.

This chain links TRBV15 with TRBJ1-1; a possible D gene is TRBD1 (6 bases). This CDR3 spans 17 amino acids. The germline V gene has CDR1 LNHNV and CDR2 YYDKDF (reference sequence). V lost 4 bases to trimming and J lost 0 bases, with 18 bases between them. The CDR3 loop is CATSTKPGTSLNTEAFF. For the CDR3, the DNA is TGTGCCACCAGCACTAAGCCTGGGACATCTCTGAACACTGAAGCTTTCTTT.

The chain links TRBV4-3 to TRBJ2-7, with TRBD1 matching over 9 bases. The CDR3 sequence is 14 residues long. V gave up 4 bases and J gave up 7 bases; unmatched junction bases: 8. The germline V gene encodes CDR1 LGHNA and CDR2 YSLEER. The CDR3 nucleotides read TGCGCCAGCAGCCCGGGACAGGGAAGTGAAGAGCAGTACTTC. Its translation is CASSPGQGSEEQYF.

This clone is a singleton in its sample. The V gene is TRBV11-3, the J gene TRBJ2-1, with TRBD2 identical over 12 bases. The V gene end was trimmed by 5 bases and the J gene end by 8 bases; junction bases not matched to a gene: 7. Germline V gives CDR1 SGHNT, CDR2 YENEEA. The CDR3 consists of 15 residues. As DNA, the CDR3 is TGTGCCAGCAGCCGGACTAGCGGGACTTGGGATGAGCAGTTCTTC. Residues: CASSRTSGTWDEQFF.

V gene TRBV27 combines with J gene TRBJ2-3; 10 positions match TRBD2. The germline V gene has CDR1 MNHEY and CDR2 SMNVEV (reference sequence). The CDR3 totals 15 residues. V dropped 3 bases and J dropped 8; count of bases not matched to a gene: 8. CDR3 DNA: TGTGCCAGCAGTTTGCTAGCGGGGGCTTTGGGTACGCAGTATTTT. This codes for CASSLLAGALGTQYF.

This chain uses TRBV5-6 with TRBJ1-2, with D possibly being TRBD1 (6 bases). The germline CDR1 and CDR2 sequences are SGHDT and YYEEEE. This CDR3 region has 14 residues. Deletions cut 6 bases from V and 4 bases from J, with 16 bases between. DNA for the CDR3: TGTGCCAGCACCCTGCCCGGACAGACCTATGGCTACACCTTC. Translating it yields CASTLPGQTYGYTF.

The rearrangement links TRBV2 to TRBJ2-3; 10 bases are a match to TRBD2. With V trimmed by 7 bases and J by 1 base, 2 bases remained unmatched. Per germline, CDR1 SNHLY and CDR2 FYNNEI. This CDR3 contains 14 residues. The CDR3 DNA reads TGTGCCAGCAACGGACTAGCGGGCACAGATACGCAGTATTTT. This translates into CASNGLAGTDTQYF.

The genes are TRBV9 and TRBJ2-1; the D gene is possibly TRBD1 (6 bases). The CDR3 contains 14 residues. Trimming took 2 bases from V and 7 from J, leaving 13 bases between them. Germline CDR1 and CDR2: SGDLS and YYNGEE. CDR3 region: CASSVTTQGNEQFF. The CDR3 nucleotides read TGTGCCAGCAGCGTGACAACCCAGGGGAATGAGCAGTTCTTC. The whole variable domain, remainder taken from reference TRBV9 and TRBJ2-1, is DSGVTQTPKHLITATGQRVTLRCSPRSGDLSVYWYQQSLDQGLQFLIQYYNGEERAKGNILERFSAQQFPDLHSELNLSSLELGDSALYFCASSVTTQGNEQFFGPGTRLTVL.

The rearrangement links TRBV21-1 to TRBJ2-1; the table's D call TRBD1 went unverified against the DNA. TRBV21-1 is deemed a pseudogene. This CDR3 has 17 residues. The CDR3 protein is CASSGNMGTGVYNEQFF. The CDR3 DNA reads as TGTGCCAGCAGCGGCAATATGGGGACAGGGGTATACAATGAGCAGTTCTTC.

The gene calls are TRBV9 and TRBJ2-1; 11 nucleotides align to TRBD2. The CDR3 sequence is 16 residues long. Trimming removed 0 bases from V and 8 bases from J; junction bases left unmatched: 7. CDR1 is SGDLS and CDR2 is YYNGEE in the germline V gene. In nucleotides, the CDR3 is TGTGCCAGCAGCGTAGTAGCGGGGGGGCGTTACGATGAGCAGTTCTTC. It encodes CASSVVAGGRYDEQFF. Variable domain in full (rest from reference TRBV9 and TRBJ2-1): DSGVTQTPKHLITATGQRVTLRCSPRSGDLSVYWYQQSLDQGLQFLIQYYNGEERAKGNILERFSAQQFPDLHSELNLSSLELGDSALYFCASSVVAGGRYDEQFFGPGTRLTVL.

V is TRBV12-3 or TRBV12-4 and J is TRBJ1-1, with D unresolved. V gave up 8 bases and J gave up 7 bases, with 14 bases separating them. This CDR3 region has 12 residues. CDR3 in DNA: TGTGCCAGCCCCCGTCTGGAGGGTGAAGCTTTCTTT. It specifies CASPRLEGEAFF.

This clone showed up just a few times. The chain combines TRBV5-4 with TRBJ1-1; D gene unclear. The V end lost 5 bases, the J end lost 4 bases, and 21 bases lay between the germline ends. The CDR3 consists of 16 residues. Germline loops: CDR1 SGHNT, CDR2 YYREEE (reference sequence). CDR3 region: CASSPVRGPRTTEAFF. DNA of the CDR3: TGTGCCAGCAGTCCCGTCCGGGGTCCTAGGACCACTGAAGCTTTCTTT.

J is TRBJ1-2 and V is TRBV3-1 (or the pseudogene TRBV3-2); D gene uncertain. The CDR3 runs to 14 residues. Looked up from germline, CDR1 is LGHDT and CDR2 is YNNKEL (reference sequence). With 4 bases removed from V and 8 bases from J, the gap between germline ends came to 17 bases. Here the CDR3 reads CASSPDRAGGGYTF. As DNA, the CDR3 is TGTGCCAGCAGCCCCGACCGGGCAGGAGGGGGCTACACCTTC.